The source of this T cell receptor (beta chain) is a study of regulatory T cells in long-lasting Graves disease. As for the study in general: Less than 3 months of antithyroid drugs had been taken by newly diagnosed Graves' patients. Regarding the study as a whole: Newly diagnosed disease favored TRBV20-1 and TRBJ2-1 over persistent disease.

In its sample, this clonotype was seen many times. Its antigen is unknown. The time point was: newly diagnosed GD, antithyroid drugs for less than 3 months. Following extraction of RNA from PBMCs, that RNA was used to make the TCR library. With iRepertoire HTBI primers and Arm-PCR of CDR3 regions, TCR beta libraries were built. TCRdb itself ran the multiplex PCR reads through MiXCR, one entry per CDR3 protein. The data show a few hundred thousand distinct CDR3 sequences, 18% seen once. Germline CDR1 DFQATT, CDR2 SNEGSKA (reference sequence). Losses at the gene ends were 0 bases for V and 3 bases for J; bases not matched to a gene: 9. CDR3 length: 16 residues. The same sample was also studied in work on T cells in Graves' hyperthyroidism and ophthalmopathy. This second study notes: Diagnoses used clinical symptoms, serum thyroxine and TRAb, thyroid ultrasound and orbital computed tomography. First-round RT-PCR targeting the TCR CDR3 was performed with the HTBI primer set.

This receptor was obtained from a woman in her 30s with Graves disease. The sequencing used peripheral blood mononuclear cells (PBMCs), collected at new diagnosis, from a patient treated with antithyroid drugs. The chain couples TRBV20-1 to TRBJ2-5; 8 bases match TRBD1. CDR3 in amino acids: CSARDRQGIIKETQYF. In nucleotides, the CDR3 is TGCAGTGCTAGAGACCGACAGGGGATTATTAAAGAGACCCAGTACTTC.